This TCR beta chain was identified in a study of blood T cell repertoires in COVID-19. Looking at the study overall: Samples taken during acute and convalescent COVID-19 were collected in the United States, Italy and Spain. Sample material is recorded as cDNA or gDNA derived from T cells, B-cell-depleted T cells, or PBMCs.

CDR1 and CDR2 (germline): SGHTA, FQGNSA. The V end was cut by 5 bases, the J end by 6 bases, with 16 bases between. The CDR3 runs to 15 residues. The authors' processing: Reference gene primer amplification in the assay estimated nucleated cell counts. The method was immunoSEQ multiplex PCR; TCRdb's version includes in-frame clones alone and lacks a portion of them. The DNA was the basis for D and trimming; V, J and clone size are from that table. The table shows some 100,000 clones, with 85% to 90% occurring only once. The chain is built from TRBV7-2 and TRBJ2-2; tentatively, D is TRBD1 (6 bases). This receptor was identified in a woman over 75 with active COVID-19. Sequencing input: peripheral blood. CDR3: CASSPLQGFAGELFF. CDR3 DNA sequence: TGTGCCAGCAGCCCGCTACAGGGTTTCGCCGGGGAGCTGTTTTTT.